These 17 T cell receptor beta chains were all obtained from the same sample, sequenced in a study of T cells in Graves' hyperthyroidism and ophthalmopathy (dated by TCRdb to between 2017 and 2020). Libraries were made using multiplex PCR. Sequencing was performed on an Illumina HiSeq 2000. TCR beta CDR3 regions were amplified from RNA transcripts. For the first round of RT-PCR on the TCR CDR3, the HTBI primer set was used together with the Qiagen OneStep RT-PCR kit. TCRdb took the public reads, trimmed them with fastp at Q25, ran MiXCR for clone calling and kept in-frame beta chains. Rows matching on CDR3 protein sequence are summarized as one entry with the most common DNA and genes. Within this sample are some 510,000 distinct CDR3 sequences, with around 20% of them counted one time only. 26% of the sample is in the top ten clones. The sequenced material came from blood. Every receptor here comes from a man aged 18 to 29 with Graves' hyperthyroidism.

This clonotype was recorded at least ten times. J is TRBJ2-5 and V is TRBV10-3, with D possibly being TRBD1 (6 bases). The germline V and J ends were trimmed by 3 bases and 5 bases, with 16 bases remaining between them. The V gene's germline CDR1 is ENHRY and CDR2 SYGVKD. The CDR3 contains 15 residues. The CDR3 loop reads CAISDRGTRKETQYF. CDR3 nucleotide sequence: TGTGCCATCAGTGACAGGGGAACCCGGAAGGAGACCCAGTACTTC.

Only a few counts were recorded for this clonotype. A junction end diverges from the germline sequence, so it may reflect a read error. The V gene is TRBV4-1, the J gene TRBJ2-7, with D perhaps being TRBD1 or TRBD2 (5 bases each). The germline CDR1 and CDR2 sequences are MGHRA and YSYEKL. This CDR3 has 13 residues. In DNA, the CDR3 is TGCGCCAGCGGACCGGGACCGCGTGACGAGCAGTGCTTC. This gives the protein CASGPGPRDEQCF.

This chain joins TRBV12-3 or TRBV12-4 and TRBJ1-1, with D unclear. The CDR3 is 16 residues long. The germline V and J ends were trimmed by 0 bases and 3 bases, with 14 bases remaining between them. CDR3 nucleotides: TGTGCCAGCAGTTTAGCGGGAACAGCGAGGGACACTGAAGCTTTCTTT. Translated: CASSLAGTARDTEAFF.

For this clonotype: Since a much larger clone is just one base distant, this may be a read error. CDR3 coding DNA: TGCGCCAGCAGCCAGGGACAGGTAAACACTGAAGCTTGCTTT. This gives the protein CASSQGQVNTEACF. The chain employs TRBV4-1 and TRBJ1-1; 8 nucleotides align to TRBD1. CDR1 MGHRA and CDR2 YSYEKL come from the germline V gene. The CDR3 is 14 residues long.

This clonotype was seen more than once but under ten times. This chain links TRBV7-2 with TRBJ1-1; no firm D call. This CDR3 comprises 15 residues. V lost 5 bases and J 5 bases, leaving 18 bases between the germline ends. CDR1 and CDR2 (germline): SGHTA, FQGNSA. CDR3 protein: CASSLGPAFSTEAFF. The CDR3 DNA reads TGTGCCAGCAGCCTCGGACCCGCCTTCAGTACTGAAGCTTTCTTT.

This clonotype was observed at least ten times. DNA of the CDR3: TGTGCCAGCAGTTTGGAAGCGGGGGGAGAGACCCAGTACTTC. Translating gives CASSLEAGGETQYF. The chain joins TRBV27 to TRBJ2-5, with 9 bases matching TRBD2. Trimming took 3 bases from V and 4 from J; bases not matched to a gene: 3. Per the germline V gene, CDR1 is MNHEY and CDR2 is SMNVEV (reference sequence). The CDR3 contains 14 residues.

This clonotype was recorded a few times. The chain recombines TRBV25-1 with TRBJ1-6, with D unclear. V was trimmed by 1 base and J by 12 bases, leaving 7 bases between them. The CDR3 is 12 residues long. Germline V CDR1 and CDR2: MGHDK, SYGVNS. The CDR3 DNA reads TGTGCCAGCAGTGAATCAGCCTTACCCCTCCACTTT. Translating it yields CASSESALPLHF.

This clonotype was recorded many times. The J gene is TRBJ1-1, the V gene TRBV5-6; D gene unclear. The CDR3 length is 13 residues. V shed 3 bases and J shed 2 bases, with 8 bases lying between them. Germline V lookup: CDR1 SGHDT, CDR2 YYEEEE. The CDR3 is CASSYPINTEAFF. DNA for the CDR3: TGTGCCAGCAGCTACCCGATCAACACTGAAGCTTTCTTT.

The genes are TRBV14 and TRBJ2-7, with unresolved D. Germline V gene sequence: CDR1 SGHDN, CDR2 FVKESK. Trimming cost V 3 bases and J 4 bases, with 13 bases left between them. The CDR3 loop spans 14 amino acids. This chain's CDR3 is CASSQGSWRYEQYF. For the CDR3, the DNA is TGTGCCAGCAGCCAGGGATCGTGGCGGTACGAGCAGTACTTC.

The sample holds many counts of this clonotype. The CDR3 coding sequence is TGTGCCAGCAGTGGGCAGGCCCAAGAGACCCAGTACTTC. This encodes CASSGQAQETQYF. The V gene is TRBV2, the J gene TRBJ2-5; D call uncertain. CDR1 and CDR2 (germline): SNHLY, FYNNEI. This CDR3 is built from 13 residues. The V and J ends lost 4 bases and 1 base respectively, with 7 bases between them.

The chain carries TRBV30 and TRBJ2-7; the D gene is possibly TRBD2 (6 bases). V was pared by 3 bases and J by 0 bases, with 15 bases between. The CDR3 extends over 15 amino acids. From germline, CDR1 is GTSNPN and CDR2 SVGIG (reference sequence). The CDR3 reads CAWRPAGIYSYEQYF. As DNA, the CDR3 is TGTGCCTGGAGACCAGCGGGTATCTACTCCTACGAGCAGTACTTC.

The chain uses TRBV28 and TRBJ2-7; perhaps TRBD2 as D (6 bases). V lost 3 bases, J lost 3 bases, and 15 bases lay in between. The CDR3 contains 15 residues. Per the germline V gene, CDR1 is MDHEN and CDR2 is SYDVKM. The CDR3 is CASSLWEEENYEQYF. CDR3 coding DNA: TGTGCCAGCAGTTTGTGGGAGGAGGAAAACTACGAGCAGTACTTC.

This chain uses TRBV30 with TRBJ1-6, with a weak D call TRBD1 (5 bases). The V gene's germline CDR1 is GTSNPN and CDR2 SVGIG (reference sequence). The CDR3 is 16 residues long. Deletions cut 1 base from V and 4 bases from J, with 14 bases between. The CDR3 coding sequence is TGTGCCTGGAGTGGAACCAGCGGGACTTATAATTCACCCCTCCACTTT. Protein product: CAWSGTSGTYNSPLHF.

This clonotype was picked up many times. The gene calls are TRBV12-3 or TRBV12-4 and TRBJ1-1; D unresolved. There are 14 residues in the CDR3. The V and J ends lost 6 bases and 6 bases respectively, with 17 bases between them. CDR3 sequence (DNA): TGTGCCAGCAGAACCGAGAGGTCGGTTCCTGAAGCTTTCTTT. It yields the protein CASRTERSVPEAFF.

This clonotype was counted ten times or more. J is TRBJ2-7 and V is TRBV5-1; no definite D call. The germline gives CDR1 SGHRS, CDR2 YFSETQ. CDR3 length: 13 residues. Trimming took off 0 bases at V and 5 bases at J, with 9 bases between the two ends. CDR3 protein: CASSLGRVDEQYF. For the CDR3, the DNA is TGCGCCAGCAGCTTGGGTAGGGTTGACGAGCAGTACTTC.

The chain couples TRBV15 to TRBJ2-7, with D perhaps TRBD2 (5 bases). The CDR3 runs 16 residues. Looked up from germline, CDR1 is LNHNV and CDR2 is YYDKDF (reference sequence). Trimming cost V 0 bases and J 2 bases, with 14 bases left between them. The CDR3 loop is CATSRDSQLATYEQYF. In DNA form, the CDR3 reads TGTGCCACCAGCAGAGATTCACAGCTAGCTACCTACGAGCAGTACTTC.

This clonotype appeared many times. The V call is TRBV19, the J call TRBJ1-5; TRBD1 matches 8 bases. This CDR3 is built from 14 residues. Germline V CDR1 and CDR2: LNHDA, SQIVND (reference sequence). V was clipped by 5 bases and J by 4 bases; unmatched bases: 4. The CDR3 sequence is CASSPRTGNQPQHF. In DNA, the CDR3 is TGTGCCAGTAGTCCCCGGACAGGGAATCAGCCCCAGCATTTT.